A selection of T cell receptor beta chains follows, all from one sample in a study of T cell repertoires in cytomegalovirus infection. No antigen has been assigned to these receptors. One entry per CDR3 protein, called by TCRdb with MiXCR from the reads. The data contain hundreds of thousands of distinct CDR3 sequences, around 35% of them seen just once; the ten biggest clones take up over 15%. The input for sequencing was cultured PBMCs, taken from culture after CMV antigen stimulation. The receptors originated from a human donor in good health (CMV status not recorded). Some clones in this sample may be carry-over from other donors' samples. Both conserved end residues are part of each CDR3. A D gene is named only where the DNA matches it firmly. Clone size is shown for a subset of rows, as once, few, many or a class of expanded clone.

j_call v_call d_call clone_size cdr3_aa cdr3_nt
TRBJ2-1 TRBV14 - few CASSQEWWGSTNYNEQFF TGTGCCAGCAGCCAAGAGTGGTGGGGGAGTACCAACTACAATGAGCAGTTCTTC
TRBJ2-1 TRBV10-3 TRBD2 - CAISATGTSGINEQFF TGTGCCATCAGTGCTACCGGGACTAGCGGGATCAATGAGCAGTTCTTC
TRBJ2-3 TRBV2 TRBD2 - CASRGRDDTQYF TGTGCCAGCAGGGGGAGGGACGATACGCAGTATTTT
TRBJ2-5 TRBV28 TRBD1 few CATDRAGKETQYF TGTGCCACGGACAGGGCTGGTAAAGAGACCCAGTACTTC
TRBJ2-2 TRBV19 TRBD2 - CASSISFRLAEATNTGELFF TGTGCCAGTAGTATCTCCTTTAGACTAGCGGAGGCCACGAACACCGGGGAGCTGTTTTTT
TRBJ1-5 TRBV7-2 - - CASSLIGPENQPQHF TGTGCCAGCAGCTTAATAGGGCCAGAGAATCAGCCCCAGCATTTT
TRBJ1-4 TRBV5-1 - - CASSLWGGTNEKLFF TGCGCCAGCAGCTTGTGGGGAGGCACTAATGAAAAACTGTTTTTT
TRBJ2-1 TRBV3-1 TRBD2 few CASSPAPAGVNNEQFF TGTGCCAGCAGCCCAGCCCCAGCGGGAGTTAACAATGAGCAGTTCTTC
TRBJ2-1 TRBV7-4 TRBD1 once CASIGTGDNEQFF TGTGCCAGCATCGGGACAGGGGACAATGAGCAGTTCTTC
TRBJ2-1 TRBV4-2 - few CASSQEPGVNNEQFF TGTGCCAGCAGCCAAGAGCCAGGGGTCAACAATGAGCAGTTCTTC
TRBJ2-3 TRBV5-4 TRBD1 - CASSAPRDRVTDTQYF TGTGCCAGCAGCGCTCCCCGGGACAGGGTCACAGATACGCAGTATTTT
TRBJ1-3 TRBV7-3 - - CASSLLQGGPIYF TGTGCCAGCAGCTTATTACAGGGTGGCCCCATATATTTT
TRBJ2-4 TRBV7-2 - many CASSTGNRNIQYF TGTGCCAGCAGCACCGGGAACCGAAACATTCAGTACTTC
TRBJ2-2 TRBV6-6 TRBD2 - CASSYSRGGTGELFF TGTGCCAGCAGTTACTCGCGGGGGGGCACCGGGGAGCTGTTTTTT
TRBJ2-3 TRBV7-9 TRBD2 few CASSLATSGRHSRTQYF TGTGCCAGCAGCTTGGCCACTAGCGGGAGACACTCCCGTACGCAGTATTTT
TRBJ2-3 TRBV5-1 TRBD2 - CASSPTSEATDTQYF TGCGCCAGCAGCCCAACTAGCGAGGCCACAGATACGCAGTATTTT
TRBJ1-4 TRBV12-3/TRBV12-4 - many CASSYRDHRPGKLFF TGTGCCAGCAGTTACAGGGACCACCGACCCGGAAAACTGTTTTTT
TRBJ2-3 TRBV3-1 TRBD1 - CASSQPDRVKYF TGTGCCAGCAGCCAACCGGACAGGGTTAAGTATTTT
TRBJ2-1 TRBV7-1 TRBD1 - CATGQGTYNEQFF TGCGCCACCGGACAGGGGACATACAATGAGCAGTTCTTC
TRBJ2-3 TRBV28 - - CASLNYRRFGDTQYF TGTGCCAGCCTGAATTACAGGCGATTCGGAGATACGCAGTATTTT
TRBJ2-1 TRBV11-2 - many CASSLGVNNEQFF TGTGCCAGCAGCTTAGGGGTTAACAATGAGCAGTTCTTC
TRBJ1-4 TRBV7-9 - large CASSLWGPNEKLFF TGTGCCAGCAGCTTATGGGGGCCTAATGAAAAACTGTTTTTT
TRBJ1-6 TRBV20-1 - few CSASPRSVNNSPLHF TGCAGTGCTTCACCCAGGTCCGTAAATAATTCACCCCTCCACTTT
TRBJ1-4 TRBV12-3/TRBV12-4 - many CASSLDRRVATNEKLFF TGTGCCAGCAGCCTCGATCGGCGAGTAGCAACTAATGAAAAACTGTTTTTT
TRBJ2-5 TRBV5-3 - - CASSPKGARWRETQYF TGTGCCAGCAGCCCGAAAGGGGCCAGATGGCGAGAGACCCAGTACTTC
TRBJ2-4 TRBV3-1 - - CASSPIQGSKNIQYF TGTGCCAGCAGCCCCATCCAGGGGAGCAAAAACATTCAGTACTTC
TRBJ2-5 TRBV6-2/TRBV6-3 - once CASSSAGQETQYF TGTGCCAGCAGTTCGGCGGGACAAGAGACCCAGTACTTC
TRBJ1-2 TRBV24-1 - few CAHDPVHYGYTF TGTGCCCATGATCCGGTCCACTATGGCTACACCTTC
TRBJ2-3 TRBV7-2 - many CASSSGTNTQYF TGTGCCAGCAGCTCCGGCACTAATACGCAGTATTTT
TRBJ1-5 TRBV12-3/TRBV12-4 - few CASSSQQGYQPQHF TGTGCCAGCAGTTCACAACAGGGTTACCAGCCCCAGCATTTT
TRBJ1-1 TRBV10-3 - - CAISAGVNTEAFF TGTGCCATCAGTGCAGGGGTGAACACTGAAGCTTTCTTT
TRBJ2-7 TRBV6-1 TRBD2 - CASRFGTSGSYEQYF TGTGCCAGCAGGTTCGGGACTAGCGGCTCCTACGAGCAGTACTTC
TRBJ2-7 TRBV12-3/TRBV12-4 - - CASSLARGGEQYF TGTGCCAGCAGTCTCGCGCGGGGAGGCGAGCAGTACTTC
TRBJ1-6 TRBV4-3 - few CASSQDAVRGTGWDSPLHF TGCGCCAGCAGCCAAGACGCAGTCCGCGGGACGGGTTGGGATTCACCCCTCCACTTT
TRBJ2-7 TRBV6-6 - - CASSLFPGSLGVSYEQYF TGTGCCAGCAGTCTATTCCCTGGGTCCCTGGGAGTTTCCTACGAGCAGTACTTC
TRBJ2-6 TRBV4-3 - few CASSQALANVLTF TGCGCCAGCAGCCAGGCCTTGGCCAACGTCCTGACTTTC
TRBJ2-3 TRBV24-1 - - CATSDPGSTDTQYF TGTGCCACCAGTGATCCTGGGAGCACAGATACGCAGTATTTT
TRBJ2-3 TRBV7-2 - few CASSLHSVVVPGEYF TGTGCCAGCAGCTTGCACTCAGTCGTCGTCCCGGGGGAGTATTTT
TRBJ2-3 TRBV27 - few CASTRTDTDTQYF TGTGCCAGCACCAGGACGGACACAGATACGCAGTATTTT
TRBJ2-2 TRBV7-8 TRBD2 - CASRGGYTGELFF TGTGCCTCCCGGGGGGGATACACCGGGGAGCTGTTTTTT